The 8 T cell receptor beta chains below all came from one sample that was sequenced in a study of OX40 agonist ivuxolimab in advanced cancers. Data came from immunoSEQ multiplex PCR; TCRdb stores just in-frame clones and leaves some out. This sample has under 95,000 clones, with 80% to 90% found just once. Sequencing was performed on CD4+ or CD8+ T cells sorted from blood, taken in a trial of the OX40 agonist ivuxolimab. These receptors all stem from an adult with an advanced solid tumor such as melanoma, head and neck, liver or kidney cancer.

The chain joins TRBV6-5 to TRBJ1-3, with D possibly TRBD1 on 6 matching bases. Per germline, CDR1 MNHEY and CDR2 SVGAGI. CDR3 length equals 13 residues. With 6 bases removed from V and 4 bases from J, the gap between germline ends came to 10 bases. CDR3 DNA sequence: TGTGCCAGCAGAAAGGGGGGGGGAAACACCATATATTTT. Translating gives CASRKGGGNTIYF.

The chain joins TRBV5-1 to TRBJ2-5; perhaps TRBD1 as D (5 bases). V was pared by 5 bases and J by 1 base, with 12 bases between. This CDR3 has 14 residues. Germline values: CDR1 SGHRS, CDR2 YFSETQ. Here the CDR3 DNA reads TGCGCCAGCAGGGTGACAGCGCCCCAAGAGACCCAGTACTTC. It yields the protein CASRVTAPQETQYF.

This clone was picked up a small number of times. This chain joins TRBV14 and TRBJ2-7; 10 nucleotides agree with TRBD2. The CDR3 has 13 amino acids. Germline CDR1 SGHDN, CDR2 FVKESK. V dropped 10 bases and J dropped 0; count of bases not matched to a gene: 3. The CDR3 spells CATSSGGSYEQYF. Written as DNA, the CDR3 is TGTGCCACCTCTAGCGGGGGCTCCTACGAGCAGTACTTC.

The J gene is TRBJ2-5, the V gene TRBV5-6; a possible D gene is TRBD1 (6 bases). The CDR3 is made up of 14 amino acids. Germline assignment: CDR1 SGHDT and CDR2 YYEEEE. The V and J ends lost 4 bases and 5 bases respectively, with 15 bases between them. As DNA, the CDR3 is TGTGCCAGCAGCCTGGGGGCAGGGTTCGAGACCCAGTACTTC. Protein product: CASSLGAGFETQYF.

The rearrangement uses TRBV2 and TRBJ1-1, with D maybe TRBD1 (5 bases). Germline V lookup: CDR1 SNHLY, CDR2 FYNNEI. The CDR3 runs 13 residues. Trimming pared 10 bases from V and 5 bases from J, leaving 17 bases between. The CDR3 sequence: CATARQGGTEAFF. The CDR3, as DNA: TGTGCCACCGCCCGGCAGGGTGGGACTGAAGCTTTCTTT.

This chain's CDR3 is CASSYGQYQPQHF. The DNA for the CDR3 is TGTGCCAGCAGTTACGGACAGTATCAGCCCCAGCATTTT. The J gene is TRBJ1-5, the V gene TRBV6-6; the D gene is possibly TRBD1 (6 bases). V was shortened by 2 bases and J by 5 bases, with 7 bases between the two germline ends. This CDR3 has 13 residues. Germline CDR1 and CDR2: MNHNY and SVGAGI (reference sequence).

This chain connects TRBV19 to TRBJ2-7; no definite D call. The ends were cut back, 5 bases at V and 0 bases at J, with 14 bases in the middle. Germline CDR1 LNHDA, CDR2 SQIVND (reference sequence). The CDR3 length is 15 residues. The CDR3 bases are TGTGCCAGTAGTCAAGGACCACCCCCCTCCTACGAGCAGTACTTC. It encodes CASSQGPPPSYEQYF. The whole variable domain, remainder taken from reference TRBV19 and TRBJ2-7, is DGGITQSPKYLFRKEGQNVTLSCEQNLNHDAMYWYRQDPGQGLRLIYYSQIVNDFQKGDIAEGYSVSREKKESFPLTVTSAQKNPTAFYLCASSQGPPPSYEQYFGPGTRLTVT.

The V and J genes are TRBV5-1 and TRBJ2-1; possible D gene TRBD2, 6 bases. The V gene's germline CDR1 is SGHRS and CDR2 YFSETQ. This CDR3 has 16 amino acids. Trimming took off 0 bases at V and 5 bases at J, with 15 bases between the two ends. As DNA, the CDR3 is TGCGCCAGCAGCTTGGAAACGGGAGTGGTTAACAATGAGCAGTTCTTC. It specifies CASSLETGVVNNEQFF.